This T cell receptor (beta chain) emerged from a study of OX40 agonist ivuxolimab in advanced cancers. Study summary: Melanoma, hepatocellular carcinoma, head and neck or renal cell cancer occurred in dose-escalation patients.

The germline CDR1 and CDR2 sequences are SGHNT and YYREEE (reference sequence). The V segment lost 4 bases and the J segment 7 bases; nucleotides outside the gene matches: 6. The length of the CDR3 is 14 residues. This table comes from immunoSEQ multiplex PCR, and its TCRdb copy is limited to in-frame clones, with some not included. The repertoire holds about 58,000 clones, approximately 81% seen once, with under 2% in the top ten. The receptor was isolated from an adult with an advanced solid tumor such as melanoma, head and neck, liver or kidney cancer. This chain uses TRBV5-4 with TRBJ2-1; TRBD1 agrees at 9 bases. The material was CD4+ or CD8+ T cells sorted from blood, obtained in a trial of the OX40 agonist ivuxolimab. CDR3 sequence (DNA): TGTGCCAGCAGCACGCCGGGACAGGGAAATGAGCAGTTCTTC. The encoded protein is CASSTPGQGNEQFF. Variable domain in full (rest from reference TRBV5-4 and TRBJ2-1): ETGVTQSPTHLIKTRGQQVTLRCSSQSGHNTVSWYQQALGQGPQFIFQYYREEENGRGNFPPRFSGLQFPNYSSELNVNALELDDSALYLCASSTPGQGNEQFFGPGTRLTVL.